The entry below gives a single T cell receptor (beta chain) sequence along with its context. The antigen is undetermined. The source of the sample is a study of shared clonotypes between healthy human individuals. Findings and limits, study-wide: Deeper or shallower sequencing was expected to change how clonotypes are shared among donors. Larger richness was generally estimated for naive than memory subsets.

Sequencing was performed with immunoSEQ multiplex PCR; in TCRdb, only in-frame clones are kept and a portion is missing. Here the sample spans hundreds of thousands of clones, about 95% being singletons. This CDR3 is built from 11 residues. Trimming took 6 bases from V and 4 from J, leaving 7 bases between them. The V gene's germline CDR1 is DFQATT and CDR2 SNEGSKA (reference sequence). CD45RO-negative, CCR7-selected cells formed the naive CD8 fraction, which excluded terminally differentiated effector memory CD45RA+ cells. Among the donors, all were Caucasian adults who lived in Nashville, Tennessee.

The source is a woman aged 25-40 years in good health. Sequenced sample: naive CD8+ T cells sorted from blood. The rearrangement links TRBV20-1 to TRBJ2-1; D gene uncertain. The DNA for the CDR3 is TGCAGTGCCGCGCAATACAATGAGCAGTTCTTC. This codes for CSAAQYNEQFF.